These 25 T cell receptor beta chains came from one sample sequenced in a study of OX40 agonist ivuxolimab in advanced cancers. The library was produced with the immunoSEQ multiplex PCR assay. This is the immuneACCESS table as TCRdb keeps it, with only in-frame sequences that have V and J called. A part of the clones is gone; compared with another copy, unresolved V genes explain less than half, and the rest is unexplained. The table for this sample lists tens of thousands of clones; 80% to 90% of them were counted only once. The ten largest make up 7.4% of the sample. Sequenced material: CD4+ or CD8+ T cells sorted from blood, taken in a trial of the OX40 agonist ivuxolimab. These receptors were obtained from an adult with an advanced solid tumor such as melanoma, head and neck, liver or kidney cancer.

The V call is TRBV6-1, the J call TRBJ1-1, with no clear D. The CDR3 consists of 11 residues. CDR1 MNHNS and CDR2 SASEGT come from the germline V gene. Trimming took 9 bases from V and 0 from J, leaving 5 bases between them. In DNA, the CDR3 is TGTGCCAGTTCGGTGAACACTGAAGCTTTCTTT. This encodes CASSVNTEAFF.

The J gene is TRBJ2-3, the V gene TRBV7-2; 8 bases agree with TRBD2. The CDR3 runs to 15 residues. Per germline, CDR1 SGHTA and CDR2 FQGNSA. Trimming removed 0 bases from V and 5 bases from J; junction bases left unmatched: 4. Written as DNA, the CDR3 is TGTGCCAGCAGCTTAGCCGGGACTAGGGGAGATACGCAGTATTTT. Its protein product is CASSLAGTRGDTQYF.

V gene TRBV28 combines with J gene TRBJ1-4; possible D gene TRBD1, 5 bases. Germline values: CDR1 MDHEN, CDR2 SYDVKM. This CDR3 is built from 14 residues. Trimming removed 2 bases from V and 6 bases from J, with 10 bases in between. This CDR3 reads CASSLVGGDEKLFF. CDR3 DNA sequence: TGTGCCAGCAGTTTAGTAGGAGGGGATGAAAAACTGTTTTTT.

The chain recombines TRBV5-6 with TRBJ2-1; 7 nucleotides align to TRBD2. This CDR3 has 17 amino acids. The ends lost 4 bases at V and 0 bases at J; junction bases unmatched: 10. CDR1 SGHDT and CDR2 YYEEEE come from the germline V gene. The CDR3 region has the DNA TGTGCCAGCAGCCCCACTAGCGCCCCGAGCTCCTACAATGAGCAGTTCTTC. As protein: CASSPTSAPSSYNEQFF.

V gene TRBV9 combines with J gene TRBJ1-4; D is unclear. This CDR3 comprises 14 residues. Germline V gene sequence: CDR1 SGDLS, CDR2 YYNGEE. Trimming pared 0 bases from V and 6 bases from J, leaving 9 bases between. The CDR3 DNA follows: TGTGCCAGCAGCGTAGGGCAGATAGATGAAAAACTGTTTTTT. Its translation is CASSVGQIDEKLFF.

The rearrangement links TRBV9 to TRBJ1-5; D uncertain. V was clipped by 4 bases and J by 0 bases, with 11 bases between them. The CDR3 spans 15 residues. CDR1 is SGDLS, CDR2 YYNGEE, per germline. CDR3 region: CASSTLADSNQPQHF. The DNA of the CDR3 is TGTGCCAGCAGCACCCTCGCAGATAGCAATCAGCCCCAGCATTTT.

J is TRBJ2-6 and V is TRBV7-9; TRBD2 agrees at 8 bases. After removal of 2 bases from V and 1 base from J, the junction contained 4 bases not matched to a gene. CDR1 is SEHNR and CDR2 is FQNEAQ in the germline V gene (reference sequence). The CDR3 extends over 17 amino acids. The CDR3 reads CASSLLAGGSGANVLTF. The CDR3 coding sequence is TGTGCCAGCAGCTTATTGGCGGGAGGATCTGGGGCCAACGTCCTGACTTTC.

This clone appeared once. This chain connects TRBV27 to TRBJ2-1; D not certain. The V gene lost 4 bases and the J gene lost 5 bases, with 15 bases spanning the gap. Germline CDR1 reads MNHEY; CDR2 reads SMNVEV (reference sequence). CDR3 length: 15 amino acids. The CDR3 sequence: CASSWGPPVNNEQFF. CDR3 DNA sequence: TGTGCCAGCAGTTGGGGTCCCCCGGTAAACAATGAGCAGTTCTTC.

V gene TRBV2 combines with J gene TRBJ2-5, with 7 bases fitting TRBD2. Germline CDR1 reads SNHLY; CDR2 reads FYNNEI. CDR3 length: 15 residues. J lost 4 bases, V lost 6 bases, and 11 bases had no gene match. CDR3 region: CASRGRWASGETQYF. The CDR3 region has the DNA TGTGCCAGCAGGGGGCGGTGGGCTAGCGGAGAGACCCAGTACTTC.

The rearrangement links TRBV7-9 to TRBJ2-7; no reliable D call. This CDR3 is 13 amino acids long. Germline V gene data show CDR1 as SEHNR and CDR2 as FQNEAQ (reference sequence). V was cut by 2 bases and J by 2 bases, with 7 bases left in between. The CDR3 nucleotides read TGTGCCAGCAGCTTACCTAGAACCTACGAGCAGTACTTC. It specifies CASSLPRTYEQYF.

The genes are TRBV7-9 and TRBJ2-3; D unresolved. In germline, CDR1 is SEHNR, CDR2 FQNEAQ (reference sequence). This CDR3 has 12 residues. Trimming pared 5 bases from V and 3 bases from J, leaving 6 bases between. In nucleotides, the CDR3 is TGTGCCAGCAGCCAAGGGACAGATACGCAGTATTTT. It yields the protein CASSQGTDTQYF. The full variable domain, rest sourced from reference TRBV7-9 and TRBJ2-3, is DTGVSQNPRHKITKRGQNVTFRCDPISEHNRLYWYRQTLGQGPEFLTYFQNEAQLEKSRLLSDRFSAERPKGSFSTLEIQRTEQGDSAMYLCASSQGTDTQYFGPGTRLTVL.

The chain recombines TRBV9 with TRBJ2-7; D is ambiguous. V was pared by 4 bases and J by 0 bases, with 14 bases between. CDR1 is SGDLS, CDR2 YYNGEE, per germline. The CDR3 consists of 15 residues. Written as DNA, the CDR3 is TGTGCCAGCAGCCCTACTGGTAGGTTCTCCTACGAGCAGTACTTC. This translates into CASSPTGRFSYEQYF.

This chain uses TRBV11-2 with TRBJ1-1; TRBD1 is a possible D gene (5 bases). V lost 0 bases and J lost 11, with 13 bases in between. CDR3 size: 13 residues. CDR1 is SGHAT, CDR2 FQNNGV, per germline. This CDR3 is CASSLDLGGEAFF. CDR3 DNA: TGTGCCAGCAGCTTAGATCTGGGGGGGGAGGCTTTCTTT.

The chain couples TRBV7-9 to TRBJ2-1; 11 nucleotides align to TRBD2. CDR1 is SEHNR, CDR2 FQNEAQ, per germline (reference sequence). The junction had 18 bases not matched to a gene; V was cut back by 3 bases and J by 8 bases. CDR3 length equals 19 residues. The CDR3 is CASSFDRSASGRRLDEQFF. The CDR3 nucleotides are TGTGCCAGCAGCTTTGACCGGTCGGCTAGCGGGAGGAGGTTGGATGAGCAGTTCTTC.

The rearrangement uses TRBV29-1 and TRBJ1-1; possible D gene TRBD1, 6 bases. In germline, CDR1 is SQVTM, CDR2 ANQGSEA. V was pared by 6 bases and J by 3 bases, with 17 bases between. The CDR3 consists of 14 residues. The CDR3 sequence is CSVLRTVGHTEAFF. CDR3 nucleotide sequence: TGCAGCGTCCTACGGACAGTGGGGCACACTGAAGCTTTCTTT.

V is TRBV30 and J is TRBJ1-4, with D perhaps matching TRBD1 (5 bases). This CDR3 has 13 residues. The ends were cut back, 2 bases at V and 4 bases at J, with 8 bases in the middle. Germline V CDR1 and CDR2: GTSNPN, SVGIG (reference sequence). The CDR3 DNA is TGTGCCTGGAGTAGGGGTATTAATGAAAAACTGTTTTTT. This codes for CAWSRGINEKLFF.

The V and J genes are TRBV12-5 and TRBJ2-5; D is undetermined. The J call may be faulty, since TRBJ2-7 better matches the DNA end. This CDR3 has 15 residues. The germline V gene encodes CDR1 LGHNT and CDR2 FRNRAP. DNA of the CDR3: TGTGCTAGTGGTTTGGTCGGATTCTACTCCTACGAGCAGTACTTC. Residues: CASGLVGFYSYEQYF.

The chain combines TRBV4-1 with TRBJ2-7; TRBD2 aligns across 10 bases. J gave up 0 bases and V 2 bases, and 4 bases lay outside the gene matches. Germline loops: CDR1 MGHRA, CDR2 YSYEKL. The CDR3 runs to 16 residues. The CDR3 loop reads CASSQHTSGTSYEQYF. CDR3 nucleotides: TGCGCCAGCAGCCAACATACTAGCGGGACCTCCTACGAGCAGTACTTC.

CDR3 loop: CASSLPLAGDETQYF. DNA for the CDR3: TGTGCCAGCAGCTTACCCCTAGCGGGAGATGAGACCCAGTACTTC. The chain is built from TRBV7-2 and TRBJ2-5, with TRBD2 identical over 10 bases. The CDR3 is made up of 15 amino acids. Germline V lookup: CDR1 SGHTA, CDR2 FQGNSA. The J segment lost 5 bases and the V segment lost 2 bases, leaving 5 bases of the junction unmatched.

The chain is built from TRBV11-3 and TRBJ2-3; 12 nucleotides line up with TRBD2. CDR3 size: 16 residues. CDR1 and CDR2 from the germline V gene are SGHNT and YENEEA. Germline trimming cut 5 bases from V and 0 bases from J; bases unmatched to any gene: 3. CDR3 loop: CASSHGLAGSTDTQYF. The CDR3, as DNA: TGTGCCAGCAGCCACGGACTAGCGGGGAGCACAGATACGCAGTATTTT.

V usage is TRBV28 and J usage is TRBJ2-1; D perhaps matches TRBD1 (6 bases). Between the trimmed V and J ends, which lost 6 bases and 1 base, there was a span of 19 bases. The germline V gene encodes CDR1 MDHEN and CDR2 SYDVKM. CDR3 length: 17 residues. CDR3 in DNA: TGTGCCAGCAGAAGCTCTTGGACAGCAAATTCCTACAATGAGCAGTTCTTC. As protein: CASRSSWTANSYNEQFF. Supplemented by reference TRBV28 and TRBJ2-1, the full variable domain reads DVKVTQSSRYLVKRTGEKVFLECVQDMDHENMFWYRQDPGLGLRLIYFSYDVKMKEKGDIPEGYSVSREKKERFSLILESASTNQTSMYLCASRSSWTANSYNEQFFGPGTRLTVL.

CDR3 amino acids: CASSQEYEQYF. As DNA, the CDR3 is TGTGCCAGCAGCCAAGAGTACGAGCAGTACTTC. The gene calls are TRBV5-4 and TRBJ2-7; D gene uncertain. Trimming left V 4 bases short and J 4 bases short, with 6 bases between. The germline V gene has CDR1 SGHNT and CDR2 YYREEE (reference sequence). There are 11 residues in the CDR3. Supplemented by reference TRBV5-4 and TRBJ2-7, the full variable domain reads ETGVTQSPTHLIKTRGQQVTLRCSSQSGHNTVSWYQQALGQGPQFIFQYYREEENGRGNFPPRFSGLQFPNYSSELNVNALELDDSALYLCASSQEYEQYFGPGTRLTVT.

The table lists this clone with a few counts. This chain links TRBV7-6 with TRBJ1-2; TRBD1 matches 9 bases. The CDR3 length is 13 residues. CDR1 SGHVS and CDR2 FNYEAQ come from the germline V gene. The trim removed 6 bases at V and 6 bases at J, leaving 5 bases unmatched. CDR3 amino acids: CASSPGTGHGYTF. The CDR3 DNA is TGTGCCAGCAGTCCCGGGACAGGGCATGGCTACACCTTC.

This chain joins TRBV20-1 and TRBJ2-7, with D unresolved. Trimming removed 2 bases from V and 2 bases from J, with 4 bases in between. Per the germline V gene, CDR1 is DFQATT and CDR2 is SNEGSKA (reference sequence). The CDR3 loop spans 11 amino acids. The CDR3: CSARLAYEQYF. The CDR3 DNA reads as TGCAGTGCTAGATTGGCCTACGAGCAGTACTTC.

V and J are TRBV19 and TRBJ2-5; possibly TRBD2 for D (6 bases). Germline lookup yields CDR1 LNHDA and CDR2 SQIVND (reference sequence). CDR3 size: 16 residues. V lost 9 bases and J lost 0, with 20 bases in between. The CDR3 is CASSIRDFPYQETQYF. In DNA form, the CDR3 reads TGTGCCAGCTCGATCCGGGACTTTCCGTACCAAGAGACCCAGTACTTC.